The clone carrying this T cell receptor beta chain occurred many times. Antigen unknown. Duration under 3 months, a NOSPECS grade of at least 4, and a Clinical Activity Score of at least 3 characterized the ophthalmopathy patients. PBMCs came from 7.5 to 10 ml fresh peripheral blood. Template material for amplifying TCR beta CDR3 regions consisted of RNA transcripts. An initial round of RT-PCR targeting the TCR CDR3 relied on the HTBI primer set. Each CDR3 protein is one row after TCRdb ran MiXCR on the multiplex PCR reads. The repertoire holds more than 500,000 distinct CDR3 sequences, 15% to 20% seen once, with 25% to 35% in the top ten. V dropped 3 bases and J dropped 4 bases, with 13 bases sitting between them. CDR1 is SGHVS and CDR2 is FQNEAQ in the germline V gene. The CDR3 spans 15 residues. This sample is part of a study of T cells in Graves' hyperthyroidism and ophthalmopathy. Study-level results: Most expanded thyroid clonotypes above 0.001 recurred in blood. A model built on 13 V-J features separated ophthalmopathy from stable hyperthyroidism.

The chain is built from TRBV7-8 and TRBJ2-1, with TRBD2 as a possible D gene (6 bases). The sequence was obtained from a woman aged 25 to 45 with Graves' ophthalmopathy. The sequenced sample consisted of blood. CDR3 nucleotide sequence: TGTGCCAGCAGCTTTAGACTAGGAAGTTACAATGAGCAGTTCTTC. Its translation is CASSFRLGSYNEQFF.